These T cell receptor beta chains were read from a single sample in a study of molecular identifiers for immune sequencing clone quantification. TCRdb ran MiXCR on the PCR reads and lists one entry per CDR3 protein. This sample has 90,000 or so distinct CDR3 sequences, with around a fifth found just once. Sequencing input: naive CD8+ T cells from blood, with Jurkat cell RNA spiked in. The source of these receptors is a human donor in good health. Some libraries in this study had Jurkat cell RNA spiked in. Both conserved end residues are part of each CDR3. The order of the fields is D gene, J gene, V gene, clone size, CDR3 DNA, CDR3 protein. A D gene is named only where the DNA matches it firmly. Where a row states a size, it is once, few, many or the class of an expanded clone; other rows omit it.

D gene: .
J gene: TRBJ1-6
V gene: TRBV7-9
clone size: few
CDR3 DNA: TGTGCCAGCAGCCCCACAAGATCACCCCTCCACTTT
CDR3 protein: CASSPTRSPLHF

D gene: TRBD2
J gene: TRBJ2-5
V gene: TRBV5-6
clone size: few
CDR3 DNA: TGTGCCAGCAGCTCCCCGGGACTAGCGGAAGAGACCCAGTACTTC
CDR3 protein: CASSSPGLAEETQYF

D gene: TRBD2
J gene: TRBJ2-1
V gene: TRBV12-3/TRBV12-4
clone size: many
CDR3 DNA: TGTGCCAGCAGTTTCGCGGGAGGGTCCTACAATGAGCAGTTCTTC
CDR3 protein: CASSFAGGSYNEQFF

D gene: TRBD2
J gene: TRBJ2-7
V gene: TRBV6-2/TRBV6-3
clone size: .
CDR3 DNA: TGTGCCAGCAGTTCCCTCCTAGCGACTAGCGGGAATATCGGCGAGCAGTACTTC
CDR3 protein: CASSSLLATSGNIGEQYF

D gene: .
J gene: TRBJ2-3
V gene: TRBV9
clone size: many
CDR3 DNA: TGTGCCAGCAGCGTAGAGGCATTTTCGTATACGCAGTATTTT
CDR3 protein: CASSVEAFSYTQYF

D gene: TRBD2
J gene: TRBJ2-1
V gene: TRBV3-1
clone size: .
CDR3 DNA: TGTGCCAGCAGCCAAGTAGGTCCGCGGGGGGGCAATGAGCAGTTCTTC
CDR3 protein: CASSQVGPRGGNEQFF

D gene: .
J gene: TRBJ1-2
V gene: TRBV19
clone size: .
CDR3 DNA: TGTGCCAGTAGTATTACTTCCTATGGCTACACCTTC
CDR3 protein: CASSITSYGYTF

D gene: .
J gene: TRBJ2-3
V gene: TRBV7-9
clone size: .
CDR3 DNA: TGTGCCAGCAGCGCACCGTGGGGGTCTCCAGATACGCAGTATTTT
CDR3 protein: CASSAPWGSPDTQYF

D gene: .
J gene: TRBJ2-1
V gene: TRBV19
clone size: .
CDR3 DNA: TGTGCCAGTAGTATATCACTAGACAATGAGCAGTTCTTC
CDR3 protein: CASSISLDNEQFF

D gene: .
J gene: TRBJ2-1
V gene: TRBV13
clone size: many
CDR3 DNA: TGTGCCAGCAGCGCACCTGGGGGCTATGAGCAGTTCTTC
CDR3 protein: CASSAPGGYEQFF

D gene: .
J gene: TRBJ1-1
V gene: TRBV12-5
clone size: many
CDR3 DNA: TGTGCTAGTGGTTTGGCAACGGTGATGACCCGAAACACTGAAGCTTTCTTT
CDR3 protein: CASGLATVMTRNTEAFF

D gene: .
J gene: TRBJ1-1
V gene: TRBV10-3
clone size: .
CDR3 DNA: TGTGCCATCAGTGATCAAGGGGTAGTCGAAGCTTTCTTT
CDR3 protein: CAISDQGVVEAFF

D gene: .
J gene: TRBJ2-1
V gene: TRBV7-2
clone size: .
CDR3 DNA: TGTGCCGACAGCTTAGCAGGTTCCTATGCGAAAACCTACAATGAGCAGTTCTTC
CDR3 protein: CADSLAGSYAKTYNEQFF

D gene: TRBD1
J gene: TRBJ2-5
V gene: TRBV3-1
clone size: .
CDR3 DNA: TGTGCCAGCAGCCCTCCGGGACAGGGGGTGGGGACCCAGTACTTC
CDR3 protein: CASSPPGQGVGTQYF

D gene: TRBD1
J gene: TRBJ1-4
V gene: TRBV7-6
clone size: .
CDR3 DNA: TGTGCCAGCAGCGACCAACAGGGGTTTAGTGAAAAACTGTTTTTT
CDR3 protein: CASSDQQGFSEKLFF

D gene: TRBD1
J gene: TRBJ2-7
V gene: TRBV5-4
clone size: once
CDR3 DNA: TGTGCCAGCAGCTTGGATAGCAGGGGGCTCTACGAGCAGTACTTC
CDR3 protein: CASSLDSRGLYEQYF

D gene: TRBD1
J gene: TRBJ2-2
V gene: TRBV7-9
clone size: many
CDR3 DNA: TGTGCCAGCTTCCTAGAGGACAGGGGAAACACCGGGGAGCTGTTTTTT
CDR3 protein: CASFLEDRGNTGELFF

D gene: .
J gene: TRBJ2-5
V gene: TRBV7-9
clone size: many
CDR3 DNA: TGTGCCAGCAGCTTGCCCGGTGGGGACGAGACCCAGTACTTC
CDR3 protein: CASSLPGGDETQYF

D gene: .
J gene: TRBJ2-3
V gene: TRBV6-2/TRBV6-3
clone size: few
CDR3 DNA: TGTGCCAGCAGTACCTGGGACGCCGGGGTAGATACGCAGTATTTT
CDR3 protein: CASSTWDAGVDTQYF

D gene: .
J gene: TRBJ1-2
V gene: TRBV6-2/TRBV6-3
clone size: .
CDR3 DNA: TGTGCCAGCAGTTGCGGGCAGGCGTATGGCTACACCTTC
CDR3 protein: CASSCGQAYGYTF

D gene: .
J gene: TRBJ2-6
V gene: TRBV27
clone size: many
CDR3 DNA: TGTGCCAGCAGTCCTAGCGGGGCCAACGTCCTGACTTTC
CDR3 protein: CASSPSGANVLTF

D gene: TRBD1
J gene: TRBJ2-3
V gene: TRBV6-2/TRBV6-3
clone size: many
CDR3 DNA: TGTGCCAGCAGTTACCTGGCGACAGGGGGTGGTACAGATACGCAGTATTTT
CDR3 protein: CASSYLATGGGTDTQYF

D gene: .
J gene: TRBJ1-5
V gene: TRBV28
clone size: many
CDR3 DNA: TGTGCCAGCAGTTTATTGCACGGGGGGAATCAGCCCCAGCATTTT
CDR3 protein: CASSLLHGGNQPQHF

D gene: TRBD1
J gene: TRBJ2-7
V gene: TRBV4-3
clone size: .
CDR3 DNA: TGCGCCAGCAGCCAAGATAGAGACAGGGTTTACGAGCAGTACTTC
CDR3 protein: CASSQDRDRVYEQYF

D gene: .
J gene: TRBJ2-1
V gene: TRBV3-1
clone size: .
CDR3 DNA: TGTGCCAGCAGCCAAGTGGTTGGAGACCCTATCTCCTACAATGAGCAGTTCTTC
CDR3 protein: CASSQVVGDPISYNEQFF

D gene: .
J gene: TRBJ2-7
V gene: TRBV7-2
clone size: .
CDR3 DNA: TGTGCCAGCAGCGTTTACTACGAGCAGTACTTC
CDR3 protein: CASSVYYEQYF

D gene: .
J gene: TRBJ2-7
V gene: TRBV29-1
clone size: .
CDR3 DNA: TGCAGCGTTGAAGAAGGGAGGGACAGGTTTAAGGGGTCGGCCTACGAGCAGTACTTC
CDR3 protein: CSVEEGRDRFKGSAYEQYF

D gene: TRBD1
J gene: TRBJ1-5
V gene: TRBV7-6
clone size: many
CDR3 DNA: TGTGCCAGCAGCAGCGGGACAGGGGGGGGCCAGCCCCAGCATTTT
CDR3 protein: CASSSGTGGGQPQHF

D gene: .
J gene: TRBJ1-1
V gene: TRBV27
clone size: many
CDR3 DNA: TGTGCCAGCAGTTTCCAGACGAACACTGAAGCTTTCTTT
CDR3 protein: CASSFQTNTEAFF

D gene: TRBD1
J gene: TRBJ2-7
V gene: TRBV30
clone size: many
CDR3 DNA: TGTGCCTGGAGTCTGACAGGGGGCGGCGAGCAGTACTTC
CDR3 protein: CAWSLTGGGEQYF

D gene: .
J gene: TRBJ2-7
V gene: TRBV11-2
clone size: many
CDR3 DNA: TGTGCCAGCAGCTCCCGGTGGGACGAGCAGTACTTC
CDR3 protein: CASSSRWDEQYF

D gene: .
J gene: TRBJ1-4
V gene: TRBV7-9
clone size: many
CDR3 DNA: TGTGCCAGCAGCTTTGAGGGGGCAACTAATGAAAAACTGTTTTTT
CDR3 protein: CASSFEGATNEKLFF

D gene: .
J gene: TRBJ2-3
V gene: TRBV12-3/TRBV12-4
clone size: .
CDR3 DNA: TGTGCCAGCAGTCCAGTAACAGATACGCAGTATTTT
CDR3 protein: CASSPVTDTQYF

D gene: .
J gene: TRBJ2-7
V gene: TRBV4-1
clone size: many
CDR3 DNA: TGCGCCAGCAGCCCTGATCCTCAGGGGAGATACGAGCAGTACTTC
CDR3 protein: CASSPDPQGRYEQYF

D gene: .
J gene: TRBJ1-2
V gene: TRBV6-2/TRBV6-3
clone size: .
CDR3 DNA: TGTGCCAGCAGTTACGTGGGCGTAGAAGGCTACACCTTC
CDR3 protein: CASSYVGVEGYTF

D gene: TRBD1
J gene: TRBJ2-1
V gene: TRBV7-9
clone size: few
CDR3 DNA: TGTGCCAGCGAGACAGGGGTCCATGAGCAGTTCTTC
CDR3 protein: CASETGVHEQFF

D gene: .
J gene: TRBJ2-7
V gene: TRBV29-1
clone size: few
CDR3 DNA: TGCAGCGTTGAACAGGGGGGATACGAGCAGTACTTC
CDR3 protein: CSVEQGGYEQYF

D gene: .
J gene: TRBJ1-1
V gene: TRBV4-1
clone size: many
CDR3 DNA: TGCGCCAGCAGCCAAGACAGAGGCACTGAAGCTTTCTTT
CDR3 protein: CASSQDRGTEAFF

D gene: TRBD2
J gene: TRBJ2-7
V gene: TRBV7-9
clone size: many
CDR3 DNA: TGTGCCAGCAGAGCTACTAGCGGGAGCCCCTACGAGCAGTACTTC
CDR3 protein: CASRATSGSPYEQYF

D gene: .
J gene: TRBJ1-1
V gene: TRBV27
clone size: once
CDR3 DNA: TGTGCCAGCAATCGGAGGCCATTGGGAGCGAACACTGAAGCTTTCTTT
CDR3 protein: CASNRRPLGANTEAFF

D gene: TRBD2
J gene: TRBJ2-1
V gene: TRBV29-1
clone size: few
CDR3 DNA: TGCAGCGTAGGACTAGCGGGAGACAACCCCTACAATGAGCAGTTCTTC
CDR3 protein: CSVGLAGDNPYNEQFF

D gene: .
J gene: TRBJ1-4
V gene: TRBV7-2
clone size: few
CDR3 DNA: TGTGCCAGCAGCTTTCTTAATGAAAAACTGTTTTTT
CDR3 protein: CASSFLNEKLFF

D gene: .
J gene: TRBJ2-7
V gene: TRBV12-3/TRBV12-4
clone size: .
CDR3 DNA: TGTGCCAGCAGTTTAAACGGGGGCGGGTACGTGCAGTACTTC
CDR3 protein: CASSLNGGGYVQYF

D gene: .
J gene: TRBJ1-1
V gene: TRBV4-3
clone size: many
CDR3 DNA: TGCGCCAGCAGCCAAGAGTACAGTCCGAACACTGAAGCTTTCTTT
CDR3 protein: CASSQEYSPNTEAFF

D gene: TRBD1
J gene: TRBJ2-5
V gene: TRBV7-3
clone size: few
CDR3 DNA: TGTGCCAGCAGCAACCGGACAGGGGGCCTCCTTGGGGAGACCCAGTACTTC
CDR3 protein: CASSNRTGGLLGETQYF

D gene: TRBD2
J gene: TRBJ2-3
V gene: TRBV12-3/TRBV12-4
clone size: many
CDR3 DNA: TGTGCCAGCAGGACTACTAGCGGGGGCACAGATACGCAGTATTTT
CDR3 protein: CASRTTSGGTDTQYF

D gene: .
J gene: TRBJ2-3
V gene: TRBV7-2
clone size: many
CDR3 DNA: TGTGCCAGCAGCCCTCTTGGGAGCCATGGCGCAGATACGCAGTATTTT
CDR3 protein: CASSPLGSHGADTQYF

D gene: TRBD1
J gene: TRBJ1-1
V gene: TRBV5-8
clone size: .
CDR3 DNA: TGTGCCAGCAGCTTGCGGACAGGGGGTATCACTGAAGCTTTCTTT
CDR3 protein: CASSLRTGGITEAFF

D gene: .
J gene: TRBJ1-5
V gene: TRBV27
clone size: many
CDR3 DNA: TGTGCCAGCAGTTTATTCGGAACAGGTTATAATCAGCCCCAGCATTTT
CDR3 protein: CASSLFGTGYNQPQHF

D gene: .
J gene: TRBJ1-1
V gene: TRBV15
clone size: few
CDR3 DNA: TGTGCCACCAGCAGAGTTGGCGGACCGAACACTGAAGCTTTCTTT
CDR3 protein: CATSRVGGPNTEAFF